The present T cell receptor beta chain was sequenced within a study of CD8 T cells in Susac syndrome. Germline V gene lookup returns CDR1 GTSNPN and CDR2 SVGIG (reference sequence). V lost 2 bases to trimming and J lost 1 base, with 17 bases between them. There are 16 residues in the CDR3. An input of about 0.5 to 1 ug of RNA was subjected to reverse transcription using random hexamers. A single record per CDR3 protein comes from TCRdb applying MiXCR to the immunoSEQ multiplex PCR reads. The table records some 250,000 distinct CDR3 sequences, around 96% of them present only once. The receptor was isolated from a human donor with Susac syndrome. The sample comprised CD4+ T cells from PBMCs. The chain carries TRBV30 and TRBJ1-1; no firm D call. CDR3 coding DNA: TGTGCCTGGAGTCAAACCTTCCAGCAGACGAACACTGAAGCTTTCTTT. This gives the protein CAWSQTFQQTNTEAFF.